This T cell receptor beta chain stems from a study of cytomegalovirus exposure and HLA in healthy donors. The PCR ran on 60 Vbeta and 13 Jbeta primers. Sequencing was performed with immunoSEQ multiplex PCR; in TCRdb, only in-frame clones are kept and a portion is missing. The sample lists about 130,000 clones; about four fifths were seen once. This receptor was taken from a man between 18 and 29 years old in good health and CMV-seronegative. Material for sequencing was PBMCs.

In nucleotides, the CDR3 is TGTGCTAGTGGTCCCCTGGGACTTAGCAATCAGCCCCAGCATTTT. This codes for CASGPLGLSNQPQHF. The chain employs TRBV12-5 and TRBJ1-5; possibly TRBD1 for D (5 bases). The CDR3 contains 15 residues. Trimming stripped 5 bases from V and 0 bases from J, with 11 bases between. The germline V gene has CDR1 LGHNT and CDR2 FRNRAP.